This is a list of T cell receptor beta chains from one sample in a study of T cell repertoires in cytomegalovirus infection. TCRdb reanalysed the reads using MiXCR and keeps one entry per CDR3 protein. Of around 450,000 distinct CDR3 sequences in the sample, 11% were seen once. The sample comprised PBMCs. The receptors were sampled from a human donor in good health (CMV status not recorded). Some clones in this sample may be carry-over from other donors' samples. The CDR3 runs from the conserved cysteine through the conserved F or W. D genes are given only for firm matches. Size is omitted from some rows. Given values are once, few, many or a class for expanded clones.

clone_size | j_call | v_call | d_call | cdr3_aa | cdr3_nt
NA | TRBJ2-5 | TRBV2 | TRBD2 | CASSAGLAVQETQYF | TGTGCCAGCAGTGCGGGACTAGCGGTTCAAGAGACCCAGTACTTC
NA | TRBJ2-7 | TRBV29-1 | NA | CKLFAGKQYF | TGCAAGTTATTTGCGGGGAAGCAGTACTTC
NA | TRBJ1-2 | TRBV7-9 | NA | CASNQGGQYGYTF | TGTGCCAGCAATCAAGGGGGGCAATATGGCTACACCTTC
few | TRBJ1-2 | TRBV27 | TRBD1 | CASATAGGDGYTF | TGTGCCAGCGCGACAGCAGGGGGCGATGGCTACACCTTC
many | TRBJ2-2 | TRBV7-2 | NA | CASSSDLDGELFF | TGTGCCAGCAGTTCCGACTTGGACGGGGAGCTGTTTTTT
NA | TRBJ2-7 | TRBV2 | TRBD1 | CASRVHLLRDRENEQYF | TGTGCCAGCAGGGTTCATCTACTACGGGACAGGGAGAACGAGCAGTACTTC
many | TRBJ1-1 | TRBV2 | NA | CASSEAQRTTEAFF | TGTGCCAGCAGTGAGGCACAAAGAACGACTGAAGCTTTCTTT
many | TRBJ2-1 | TRBV18 | TRBD2 | CASSPILAGGLNEQFF | TGTGCCAGCTCACCAATTCTAGCGGGAGGTCTGAATGAGCAGTTCTTC
many | TRBJ1-5 | TRBV7-8 | NA | CASSSLGGDIGNQPQHF | TGTGCCAGCAGCTCCCTCGGGGGAGATATTGGCAATCAGCCCCAGCATTTT
NA | TRBJ2-2 | TRBV20-1 | NA | CSAESKPGELFF | TGCAGTGCTGAAAGTAAACCCGGGGAGCTGTTTTTT
many | TRBJ2-7 | TRBV5-4 | NA | CASSLDGAGVGREQYF | TGTGCCAGCAGCTTGGATGGGGCCGGGGTGGGGCGCGAGCAGTACTTC
many | TRBJ2-1 | TRBV7-9 | TRBD2 | CASSPPLGGGVDEQFF | TGTGCCAGCAGCCCTCCCTTGGGGGGGGGAGTCGATGAGCAGTTCTTC
NA | TRBJ1-5 | TRBV25-1 | TRBD1 | CASSPMGTGGQPQHF | TGTGCCAGCAGCCCAATGGGGACAGGGGGCCAGCCCCAGCATTTT
many | TRBJ2-7 | TRBV7-8 | NA | CASSSSLGVRVYEQYF | TGTGCCAGCAGCTCCTCCCTGGGGGTAAGGGTCTACGAGCAGTACTTC
many | TRBJ1-1 | TRBV4-1 | NA | CASSPDKGQINTEAFF | TGCGCCAGCAGCCCAGATAAAGGACAGATAAACACTGAAGCTTTCTTT
many | TRBJ1-5 | TRBV12-3/TRBV12-4 | NA | CASSLISGSNQPQHF | TGTGCCAGCAGTTTAATCTCCGGTAGCAATCAGCCCCAGCATTTT
many | TRBJ2-7 | TRBV7-9 | NA | CASSLGSQGPFYEQYF | TGTGCCAGCAGCTTAGGTTCTCAGGGGCCCTTCTACGAGCAGTACTTC
NA | TRBJ1-1 | TRBV20-1 | TRBD1 | CSADGQGWTEAFF | TGCAGTGCGGATGGACAGGGTTGGACTGAAGCTTTCTTT
many | TRBJ2-1 | TRBV6-5 | TRBD2 | CASSYSETSGYNEQFF | TGTGCCAGCAGTTACTCGGAGACTAGCGGTTACAATGAGCAGTTCTTC
many | TRBJ1-3 | TRBV11-1 | NA | CASSRPSGNTIYF | TGTGCCAGCAGCCGGCCCTCTGGAAACACCATATATTTT
NA | TRBJ2-3 | TRBV12-3/TRBV12-4 | TRBD2 | CASSGGGSGGAGDTQYF | TGTGCCAGCAGCGGGGGGGGTAGCGGGGGGGCAGGAGATACGCAGTATTTT
many | TRBJ2-1 | TRBV27 | TRBD1 | CASSPRTGGNEQFF | TGTGCCAGCAGTCCCCGGACAGGGGGCAATGAGCAGTTCTTC
many | TRBJ2-1 | TRBV19 | TRBD2 | CASSARTSGRFNEQFF | TGTGCCAGTAGTGCCCGGACTAGCGGGAGGTTCAATGAGCAGTTCTTC
many | TRBJ1-2 | TRBV28 | NA | CASRKDYGYTF | TGTGCCAGCAGGAAGGACTATGGCTACACCTTC
few | TRBJ2-2 | TRBV20-1 | TRBD2 | CSASLGGGATGELFF | TGCAGTGCTAGCCTGGGGGGAGGGGCCACCGGGGAGCTGTTTTTT
many | TRBJ1-1 | TRBV12-3/TRBV12-4 | NA | CASRTGSLDTEAFF | TGTGCCAGCAGAACAGGGAGTTTAGACACTGAAGCTTTCTTT
many | TRBJ1-5 | TRBV2 | NA | CASSEGGARNQPQHF | TGTGCCAGCAGTGAAGGGGGGGCGCGCAATCAGCCCCAGCATTTT
NA | TRBJ2-3 | TRBV10-3 | NA | CATLTGADTQYF | TGTGCCACCTTGACTGGAGCGGATACGCAGTATTTT
many | TRBJ1-1 | TRBV5-1 | NA | CASLSEAFF | TGCGCCAGCCTCTCTGAAGCTTTCTTT
many | TRBJ1-1 | TRBV6-1 | NA | CASVVGFMNTEAFF | TGTGCCAGCGTGGTAGGGTTCATGAACACTGAAGCTTTCTTT
many | TRBJ2-3 | TRBV19 | NA | CASSLLAQVVRSAQYF | TGTGCCAGTAGCCTCTTGGCACAGGTCGTAAGAAGTGCGCAGTATTTT
many | TRBJ2-7 | TRBV7-9 | NA | CASSLVADTPYEQYF | TGTGCCAGCAGCTTAGTCGCGGACACCCCCTATGAGCAGTACTTC
NA | TRBJ1-2 | TRBV12-3/TRBV12-4 | TRBD1 | CASSGGQGGGYTF | TGTGCCAGCAGTGGGGGACAGGGGGGTGGCTACACCTTC
many | TRBJ1-2 | TRBV7-9 | TRBD1 | CASSHPGQGNYGYTF | TGTGCCAGCAGCCATCCGGGACAGGGAAACTATGGCTACACCTTC
NA | TRBJ2-2 | TRBV7-3 | NA | CASSLNWEKELFF | TGTGCCAGCAGCTTAAATTGGGAAAAGGAGCTGTTTTTT
few | TRBJ2-7 | TRBV6-2/TRBV6-3 | TRBD2 | CASSTSGRPYEQYF | TGTGCCAGCAGTACTAGCGGTCGCCCCTACGAGCAGTACTTC
many | TRBJ2-7 | TRBV7-6 | TRBD1 | CASSLALSGGSSYEQYF | TGTGCCAGCAGCTTAGCCCTCTCAGGGGGTTCGTCCTACGAGCAGTACTTC
NA | TRBJ2-4 | TRBV28 | TRBD2 | CASSRGRGRFDIQYF | TGTGCCAGCAGTCGCGGGAGGGGGCGGTTCGACATTCAGTACTTC
many | TRBJ1-2 | TRBV29-1 | TRBD1 | CSYRGANNYGYTF | TGCAGCTACAGGGGAGCAAATAACTATGGCTACACCTTC
many | TRBJ1-5 | TRBV4-2 | NA | CAITRGLQMVDGCNQPQHF | TGTGCCATAACCCGGGGGCTGCAGATGGTGGACGGATGCAATCAGCCCCAGCATTTT
few | TRBJ2-7 | TRBV29-1 | NA | CSVVSGAPYEQYF | TGCAGCGTTGTGTCCGGGGCTCCCTACGAGCAGTACTTC
NA | TRBJ1-3 | TRBV15 | NA | CATRRPSDGNSGSTIYF | TGTGCCACCAGACGTCCCTCCGACGGCAACTCTGGAAGCACCATATATTTT
NA | TRBJ1-5 | TRBV19 | NA | CASRQGGIQPQHF | TGTGCCAGTAGGCAAGGGGGGATACAGCCCCAGCATTTT
NA | TRBJ2-7 | TRBV29-1 | NA | CSVEDRGPTSSYEQYF | TGCAGCGTTGAAGATCGGGGCCCTACAAGCTCCTACGAGCAGTACTTC
many | TRBJ1-1 | TRBV7-2 | TRBD1 | CASKDRVSAEAFF | TGTGCCAGCAAGGACAGGGTTTCAGCAGAAGCTTTCTTT
NA | TRBJ2-3 | TRBV20-1 | NA | CSALSGGAGYTQYF | TGCAGTGCTCTCTCTGGGGGGGCAGGGTATACGCAGTATTTT
few | TRBJ1-4 | TRBV20-1 | TRBD1 | CSAKGTGTEKLFF | TGCAGTGCCAAAGGGACAGGGACTGAAAAACTGTTTTTT
many | TRBJ1-1 | TRBV2 | NA | CASNQNMNTEAFF | TGTGCCAGCAATCAGAATATGAACACTGAAGCTTTCTTT
many | TRBJ2-1 | TRBV7-2 | NA | CASSLVGGGTRYNEQFF | TGTGCCAGCAGCTTAGTTGGAGGGGGCACCCGATACAATGAGCAGTTCTTC
many | TRBJ2-3 | TRBV7-9 | NA | CASSGRVPDTDTQYF | TGTGCCAGCAGCGGACGGGTGCCAGACACAGATACGCAGTATTTT
few | TRBJ2-7 | TRBV3-1 | NA | CASSARADLSYEQYF | TGTGCCAGCAGCGCGCGGGCGGACCTCTCCTACGAGCAGTACTTC
few | TRBJ2-2 | TRBV7-6 | TRBD1 | CASSYGTGVTGELFF | TGTGCCAGCAGCTATGGGACAGGGGTTACCGGGGAGCTGTTTTTT
NA | TRBJ2-4 | TRBV5-4 | TRBD2 | CASSVTSGAPNIQYF | TGTGCCAGCAGCGTGACTAGCGGGGCCCCAAACATTCAGTACTTC
NA | TRBJ2-5 | TRBV5-1 | TRBD1 | CASSLEGGQETRYF | TGCGCCAGCAGCTTGGAAGGGGGCCAAGAGACCCGGTACTTC
many | TRBJ1-4 | TRBV7-9 | TRBD1 | CASSLEYSGRGQANEKLFF | TGTGCCAGCAGCTTAGAATATTCGGGCAGGGGGCAAGCTAATGAAAAACTGTTTTTT
few | TRBJ2-1 | TRBV20-1 | NA | CSARYRGGDEQFF | TGCAGTGCTAGATACCGGGGCGGGGATGAGCAGTTCTTC
many | TRBJ2-1 | TRBV7-2 | TRBD2 | CASSLAAGVGNEQFF | TGTGCCAGCAGCTTAGCAGCGGGAGTAGGCAATGAGCAGTTCTTC